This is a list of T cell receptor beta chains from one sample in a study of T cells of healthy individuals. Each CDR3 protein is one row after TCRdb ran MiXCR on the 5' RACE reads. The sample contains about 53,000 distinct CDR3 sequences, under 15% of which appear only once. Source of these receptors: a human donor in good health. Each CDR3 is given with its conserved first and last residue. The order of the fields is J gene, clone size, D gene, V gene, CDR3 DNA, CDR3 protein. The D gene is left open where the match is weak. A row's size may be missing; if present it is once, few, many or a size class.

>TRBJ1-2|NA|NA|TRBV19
TGTGCCAGTAGTAACCGCTGGGATGGCTACACCTTC
CASSNRWDGYTF
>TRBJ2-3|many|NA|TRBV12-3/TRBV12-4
TGTGCCAGCAGTAACCCTAAGGACAGCACAGATACGCAGTATTTT
CASSNPKDSTDTQYF
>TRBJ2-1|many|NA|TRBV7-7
TGTGCCAGCAGCTTGGGAACCGGGACTGTACTCAATGAGCAGTTCTTC
CASSLGTGTVLNEQFF
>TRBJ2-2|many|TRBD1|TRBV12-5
TGTGCTAGTGGTCCAGGACAGGGAGCCACCGGGGAGCTGTTTTTT
CASGPGQGATGELFF
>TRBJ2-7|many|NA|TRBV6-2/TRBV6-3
TGTGCCAGCAATCCACAGGGATTTACCTACGAGCAGTACTTC
CASNPQGFTYEQYF
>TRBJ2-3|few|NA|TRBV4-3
TGCGCCAGCAGCTCAAGAGGAGGGAACGCCGATACGCAGTATTTT
CASSSRGGNADTQYF
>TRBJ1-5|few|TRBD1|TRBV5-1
TGCGCCAGCAGGCCCACAGGGGGCGGGCAGCCCCAGCATTTT
CASRPTGGGQPQHF
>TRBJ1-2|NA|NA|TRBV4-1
TGCGCCAGCAGCCAGGATGACAGGACCTCTAACTATGGCTACACCTTC
CASSQDDRTSNYGYTF
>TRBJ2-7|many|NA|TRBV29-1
TGCAGCGTGGCAGGGGGCGGGGGGAGCGAGCAGTACTTC
CSVAGGGGSEQYF
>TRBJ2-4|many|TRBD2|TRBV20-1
TGCAGTGCTAGAGATGGGACTAGACGCGCCAAAAACATTCAGTACTTC
CSARDGTRRAKNIQYF
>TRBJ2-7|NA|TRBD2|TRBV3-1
TGTGCCAGCAGCCAAGATACTAGCGGGAGTGTCCACGAGCAGTACTTC
CASSQDTSGSVHEQYF
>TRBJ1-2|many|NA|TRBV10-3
TGTGCCATCAGTGAAGGGGATGGGGTGAACTATGGCTACACCTTC
CAISEGDGVNYGYTF
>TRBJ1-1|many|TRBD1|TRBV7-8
TGTGCCAGCAGCTTAGACGGGGGCCCAGGGGGCACTGAAGCTTTCTTT
CASSLDGGPGGTEAFF
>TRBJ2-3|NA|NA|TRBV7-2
TGTGCCAGCAGCTTAGGGGGTAGTCAAGATACGCAGTATTTT
CASSLGGSQDTQYF
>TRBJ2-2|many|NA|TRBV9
TGTGCCAGCAGCGTAGAACAGGGTGGAACCGGGGAGCTGTTTTTT
CASSVEQGGTGELFF
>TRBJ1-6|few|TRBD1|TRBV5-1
TGCGCCAGCAGTTCTCGGACAGGGGCGGATAATTCACCCCTCCACTTT
CASSSRTGADNSPLHF
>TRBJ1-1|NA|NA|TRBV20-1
TGCAGTGCTAGTGGACAGAGGAACACTGAAGCTTTCTTT
CSASGQRNTEAFF
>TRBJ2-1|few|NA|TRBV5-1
TGCGCCAGCATTTGGGGCAATGAGCAGTTCTTC
CASIWGNEQFF
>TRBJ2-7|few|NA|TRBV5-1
TGCGCCAGCAAGGACAAGCCCGGCTACGAGCAGTACTTC
CASKDKPGYEQYF
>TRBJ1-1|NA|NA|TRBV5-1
TGCGCCAGCAGCTTGGCTGGGGTTGGGACTGAAGCTTTCTTT
CASSLAGVGTEAFF
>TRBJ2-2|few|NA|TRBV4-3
TGCGCCAGCAGCCAAGATTCCGGGGGGCGGACCGGGGAGCTGTTTTTT
CASSQDSGGRTGELFF
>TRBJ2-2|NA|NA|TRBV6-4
TGTGCCAGCAGAACGAACACCGGGGAGCTGTTTTTT
CASRTNTGELFF
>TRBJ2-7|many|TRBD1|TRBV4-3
TGCGCCAGCAGCCTAAAGACAGGGTCCTACGAGCAGTACTTC
CASSLKTGSYEQYF
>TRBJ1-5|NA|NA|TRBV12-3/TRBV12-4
TGTGCCAGCGGAAGGGAGGAACTCAATCAGCCCCAGCATTTT
CASGREELNQPQHF
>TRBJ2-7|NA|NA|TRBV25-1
TGTGCCAGCAGTGAACGTGATGTCCTTGTAAGGGAGCAGTACTTC
CASSERDVLVREQYF
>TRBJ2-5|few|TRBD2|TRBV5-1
TGCGCCAGCAGCTTCTTAGTAGCGGGGATCCAAGAGACCCAGTACTTC
CASSFLVAGIQETQYF